The clone carrying this TCR beta chain was seen ten or more times. It was with unique molecular identifiers that the TCRbeta library was prepared. TCRdb itself ran the PCR reads through MiXCR, one entry per CDR3 protein. Here the sample spans about 300,000 distinct CDR3 sequences, roughly a tenth being singletons. The CDR3 has 14 residues. The V gene lost 0 bases and the J gene lost 3 bases, with 6 bases spanning the gap. Germline V gene sequence: CDR1 SGHDN, CDR2 FVKESK. This sample is part of a study of T-cell reconstitution after alpha-beta-depleted transplantation in children. The TCR was taken from a boy younger than two with acute myeloid leukemia, due to receive a stem cell transplant. Sequencing used PBMCs, obtained before TCRalphabeta/CD19-depleted stem cell transplant. The chain has TRBV14 and TRBJ2-1; D remains unclear. CDR3: CASSQEGSYNEQFF. The CDR3 DNA follows: TGTGCCAGCAGCCAAGAAGGCAGCTACAATGAGCAGTTCTTC.